This TCR beta chain was captured in a study of blood T cell repertoires in COVID-19. There are many counts of this clone. Original handling: Nucleated cell counts were estimated from reference gene primer amplification. The method was immunoSEQ multiplex PCR; TCRdb's version includes in-frame clones alone and lacks a portion of them. The V and J calls and clone size were taken over from that table, and D and trimming were inferred from the DNA. Here the sample spans about 220,000 clones, more than 75% being singletons. V gave up 1 base and J gave up 0 bases, with 3 bases separating them. The CDR3 sequence is 13 residues long.

This TCR was sampled from a human donor in a cohort sampled during active COVID-19. The sequencing sample was made of peripheral blood. This rearrangement joins TRBV12-3 or TRBV12-4 to TRBJ1-2; D remains unclear. The CDR3 sequence is CASSLDSNYGYTF. The CDR3 DNA reads TGTGCCAGCAGTTTAGACTCTAACTATGGCTACACCTTC.